The clone carrying this T cell receptor (beta chain) was detected only a few times. Its antigen is still unknown. Construction of naive CD8 libraries employed 20,000 to 1,000,000 sorted cells together with 10%, 30% or 50% RNA. V dropped 0 bases and J dropped 3 bases, with 16 bases sitting between them. The CDR3 spans 17 residues. Germline CDR1 is MGHRA and CDR2 is YSYEKL. In preparing bulk TCR libraries, previously described methods and listed TCR primers were used. Via MiXCR, TCRdb re-called the PCR reads, giving one row per CDR3 protein. The sample has 50,000 to 65,000 distinct CDR3 sequences, 20% to 25% seen once; the top ten hold approximately 1.9%. This sample stems from a study of molecular identifiers for immune sequencing clone quantification. Findings and limits, study-wide: Clonotypes topping 20 RNA copies carried over 99% of effector molecules but under 1% of naive ones. Amid one million naive cells, spiked Jurkat TCR RNA from one cell was reportedly still detectable.

The TCR comes from a human donor in good health. Some libraries in this study had Jurkat cell RNA spiked in. V usage is TRBV4-1 and J usage is TRBJ2-3; D is unclear. The sequenced sample consisted of naive CD8+ T cells from blood, with Jurkat cell RNA spiked in. Subset in this sample: FACS-sorted CD8+CD4-CCR7+CD45RA+ naive T cells. CDR3 DNA sequence: TGCGCCAGCAGCCAAGATCCCGGACGAGAGAAAACAGATACGCAGTATTTT. Translated, it gives CASSQDPGREKTDTQYF.